The 6 T cell receptor beta chains presented below share a single source sample, sequenced in a study of PD-L1 blockade in urothelial cancer. The protocol was immunoSEQ multiplex PCR, while the TCRdb copy is restricted to in-frame clones and leaves out a portion. In the table there are roughly 84,000 clones, roughly 82% of which are singletons. The material was PBMCs, obtained around atezolizumab (anti-PD-L1) treatment. The receptors originated from a man aged 70 or older with urothelial cancer.

The chain links TRBV15 to TRBJ2-7, with 12 bases identical to TRBD1. The CDR3 has 16 amino acids. Germline V gene data show CDR1 as LNHNV and CDR2 as YYDKDF (reference sequence). V gave up 4 bases and J gave up 7 bases; unmatched junction bases: 11. CDR3 amino acids: CATSTPGQGAPLEQYF. CDR3 DNA: TGTGCCACCAGCACTCCGGGACAGGGGGCTCCCTTGGAGCAGTACTTC.

The chain has TRBV6-5 and TRBJ2-2; D possibly corresponds to TRBD2 (6 bases). This CDR3 has 14 amino acids. Trimming cost V 0 bases and J 7 bases, with 9 bases left between them. Per germline, CDR1 MNHEY and CDR2 SVGAGI. CDR3 DNA sequence: TGTGCCAGCAGTTACTCGACGGGGGACGGGGAGCTGTTTTTT. Translating it yields CASSYSTGDGELFF.

The chain uses TRBV14 and TRBJ2-1, with TRBD2 as a possible D gene (5 bases). The V gene's germline CDR1 is SGHDN and CDR2 FVKESK. CDR3 length: 15 residues. V lost 0 bases and J 10 bases, leaving 16 bases between the germline ends. CDR3 protein: CASSQDLPSLGEQFF. The CDR3 DNA sequence: TGTGCCAGCAGCCAAGATCTACCTAGCTTGGGGGAGCAGTTCTTC. The full variable domain, completed using reference TRBV14 and TRBJ2-1, is EAGVTQFPSHSVIEKGQTVTLRCDPISGHDNLYWYRRVMGKEIKFLLHFVKESKQDESGMPNNRFLAERTGGTYSTLKVQPAELEDSGVYFCASSQDLPSLGEQFFGPGTRLTVL.

The J gene is TRBJ1-5, the V gene TRBV29-1, with TRBD1 identical over 7 bases. The CDR3 length is 14 residues. Per germline, CDR1 SQVTM and CDR2 ANQGSEA. J was trimmed by 6 bases and V by 4 bases; bases with no gene match: 9. The CDR3 DNA reads TGCAGCGTTGGGACGGATTCAGGGGGTCAGCCCCAGCATTTT. It encodes CSVGTDSGGQPQHF.

V gene TRBV5-1 combines with J gene TRBJ1-1; 8 positions match TRBD1. The trim removed 3 bases at V and 5 bases at J, leaving 3 bases unmatched. CDR3 size: 13 residues. CDR1 is SGHRS, CDR2 YFSETQ, per germline. DNA of the CDR3: TGCGCCAGCAGCTGGGACAGGACGACTGAAGCTTTCTTT. Its translation is CASSWDRTTEAFF.

This clone showed up just a few times. The CDR3 nucleotides read TGCAGCGTGACAGGGGGCGAGTATGGAAACACCATATATTTT. Translation gives CSVTGGEYGNTIYF. The chain joins TRBV29-1 to TRBJ1-3; TRBD1 agrees at 10 bases. Germline-derived CDR1 and CDR2 are SQVTM and ANQGSEA. V was pared by 6 bases and J by 3 bases, with 5 bases of the junction left unmatched. The CDR3 has 14 residues.